The clone carrying this T cell receptor beta chain was recorded a few times. The antigen remains undetermined. These data come from a study of response to subunit inactivated influenza vaccine. Study-level results: A suggestion made by the authors is that each seasonal influenza vaccination recruits few new T cells.

The trim removed 3 bases at V and 6 bases at J, leaving 9 bases unmatched. This CDR3 is built from 14 residues. Per germline, CDR1 SQVTM and CDR2 ANQGSEA. TCRdb re-analysed the RT-PCR reads in MiXCR, keeping a single row per CDR3 protein. The table has about 500,000 distinct CDR3 sequences, 16% seen once. The sequence was collected from a man aged 45-69 years who received an inactivated influenza vaccine. The chain recombines TRBV29-1 with TRBJ2-7; 9 nucleotides match TRBD2. The sample here was CD4+ T cells sorted from PBMCs, taken around 25 months after vaccination. CDR3 coding DNA: TGCAGCGTTGAGGAAAGCGGGAGGTTCGGCGAGCAGTACTTC. The encoded protein is CSVEESGRFGEQYF.